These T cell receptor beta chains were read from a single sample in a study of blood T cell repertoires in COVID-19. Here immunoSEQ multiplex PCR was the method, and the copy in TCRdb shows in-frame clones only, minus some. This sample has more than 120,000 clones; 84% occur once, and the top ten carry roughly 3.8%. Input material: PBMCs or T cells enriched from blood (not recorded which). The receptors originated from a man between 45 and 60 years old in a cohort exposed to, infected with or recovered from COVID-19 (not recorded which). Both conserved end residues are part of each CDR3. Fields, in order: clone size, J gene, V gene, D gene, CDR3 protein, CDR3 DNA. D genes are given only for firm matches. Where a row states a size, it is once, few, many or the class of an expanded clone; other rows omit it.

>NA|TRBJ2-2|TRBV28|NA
CASSFAPQKNTGELFF
TGTGCCAGCAGTTTCGCGCCACAGAAAAACACCGGGGAGCTGTTTTTT
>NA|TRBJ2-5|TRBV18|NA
CASSPLDTQETQYF
TGTGCCAGCTCACCATTGGACACCCAAGAGACCCAGTACTTC
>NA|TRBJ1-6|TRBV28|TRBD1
CASTPGQGDSPLHF
TGTGCCAGCACCCCTGGACAGGGGGATTCACCCCTCCACTTT
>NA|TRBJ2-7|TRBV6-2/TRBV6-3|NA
CASSYFRSSYEQYF
TGTGCCAGCAGTTACTTCCGGAGCTCCTACGAGCAGTACTTC
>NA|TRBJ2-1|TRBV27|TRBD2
CASGGASGGAEQFF
TGTGCCAGCGGGGGGGCTAGCGGGGGCGCTGAGCAGTTCTTC
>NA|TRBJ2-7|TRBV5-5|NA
CASSLAPSNSYEQYF
TGTGCCAGCAGCTTGGCCCCTAGTAACTCCTACGAGCAGTACTTC
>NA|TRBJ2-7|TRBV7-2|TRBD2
CASSSLAGPSYEQYF
TGTGCCAGCAGCTCTCTAGCGGGGCCCTCCTACGAGCAGTACTTC
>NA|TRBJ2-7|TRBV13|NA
CASSLDGGAFYEQYF
TGTGCCAGCAGCTTAGATGGTGGAGCCTTCTACGAGCAGTACTTC
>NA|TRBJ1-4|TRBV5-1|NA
CASSQEVGVNEKLFF
TGCGCCAGCAGCCAGGAGGTCGGGGTGAATGAAAAACTGTTTTTT
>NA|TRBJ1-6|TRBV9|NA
CASSVSNSNNSPLHF
TGTGCCAGCAGCGTATCAAACAGCAATAATTCACCCCTCCACTTT
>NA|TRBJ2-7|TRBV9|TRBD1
CASSGSTGGEQYF
TGTGCCAGCAGCGGATCGACAGGGGGCGAGCAGTACTTC
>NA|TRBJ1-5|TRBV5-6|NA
CASSSGGSNQPQHF
TGTGCCAGCAGCTCGGGGGGGAGCAATCAGCCCCAGCATTTT
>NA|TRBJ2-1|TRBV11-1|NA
CASSPAGLEQFF
TGTGCCAGCAGCCCCGCGGGGTTGGAGCAGTTCTTC
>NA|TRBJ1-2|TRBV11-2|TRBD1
CASVPGGHYGYTF
TGTGCCAGCGTTCCAGGGGGCCACTATGGCTACACCTTC
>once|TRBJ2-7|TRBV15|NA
CATSQDRGSYEQYF
TGTGCCACCTCCCAGGATCGGGGATCCTACGAGCAGTACTTC
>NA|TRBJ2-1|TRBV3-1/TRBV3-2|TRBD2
CASSPVAGGHYNEQFF
TGTGCCAGCAGCCCGGTGGCGGGAGGACATTACAATGAGCAGTTCTTC
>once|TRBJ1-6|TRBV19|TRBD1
CASSISRTGSNSPLHF
TGTGCCAGTAGTATCTCCAGGACAGGGAGTAATTCACCCCTCCACTTT
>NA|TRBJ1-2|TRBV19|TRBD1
CASSNPLTGVNYGYTF
TGTGCCAGTAGTAATCCCCTGACAGGGGTTAACTATGGCTACACCTTC
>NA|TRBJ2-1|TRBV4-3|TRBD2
CASSRAGTSGNNEQFF
TGCGCCAGCAGCCGTGCCGGGACTAGCGGGAACAATGAGCAGTTCTTC
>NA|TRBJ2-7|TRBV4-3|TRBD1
CASSPSGQPYEQYF
TGCGCCAGCAGCCCGTCGGGACAGCCCTACGAGCAGTACTTC
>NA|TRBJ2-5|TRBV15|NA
CATSGRDRTSQETQYF
TGTGCCACCAGCGGGAGGGACAGGACGTCTCAAGAGACCCAGTACTTC
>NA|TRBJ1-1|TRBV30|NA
CAWAQGGNTEAFF
TGTGCCTGGGCTCAGGGTGGGAACACTGAAGCTTTCTTT
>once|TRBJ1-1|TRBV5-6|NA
CASSLPSEAFF
TGTGCCAGCAGCCTGCCTAGCGAAGCTTTCTTT
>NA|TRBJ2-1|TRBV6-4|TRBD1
CASSADRVGDNEQFF
TGTGCCAGCAGTGCCGACAGGGTCGGCGACAATGAGCAGTTCTTC
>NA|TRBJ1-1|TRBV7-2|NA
CASSYPWGGRDTEAFF
TGTGCCAGCAGCTACCCTTGGGGCGGCCGGGACACTGAAGCTTTCTTT
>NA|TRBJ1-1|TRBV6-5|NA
CASRTLMNTEAFF
TGTGCCAGCAGGACATTGATGAACACTGAAGCTTTCTTT